This entry is about one T cell receptor beta chain. Antigen specificity is unknown. The CDR3 contains 15 residues. Trimming stripped 2 bases from V and 6 bases from J, with 14 bases between. The germline gives CDR1 WSHSY, CDR2 SAAADI. Donors consisted of healthy bone marrow donors. The data belong to a study of cytomegalovirus exposure and HLA in healthy donors. Study-wide results and caveats: Per a prior analysis, the majority of TCR beta V segments were productive roughly 87% or roughly 30% of the time. TCR beta sequences numbering 15,000 to 20,000 were associated with HLA alleles at 0.05 false discovery rate in a later analysis. In most subjects, TCR beta sequences reportedly gave accurate predictions of HLA-A and HLA-B alleles.

PCR employed 60 Vbeta and 13 Jbeta primers. Data came from immunoSEQ multiplex PCR; TCRdb stores just in-frame clones and leaves some out. The sample has roughly 200,000 clones. This TCR derives from a man aged 30-40 years in good health and CMV-seronegative. The chain employs TRBV10-2 and TRBJ1-5, with D possibly being TRBD1 (6 bases). The material sequenced was PBMCs. The CDR3 bases are TGCGCCAGCAGTGAGGTACAGGGTTTTTTTCAGCCCCAGCATTTT. Protein: CASSEVQGFFQPQHF.